This is a list of T cell receptor beta chains from one sample in a study of cytomegalovirus exposure and HLA in healthy donors. Sequenced by immunoSEQ multiplex PCR; TCRdb stores in-frame clones only, minus some. Among approximately 120,000 clones listed, around nine tenths were seen once. The sample consisted of PBMCs. The receptors were gathered from a woman younger than 35 in good health and CMV-seronegative. Both conserved end residues are part of each CDR3. A D gene is named only where the DNA matches it firmly. Clone size is given for some rows only: seen once, a few or many times, or a class if the clone is expanded.

V	D	size	J	DNA	CDR3
TRBV7-6	.	once	TRBJ2-1	TGTGCCAGCTCCTTTTACCGCGGGATTGTGAATGAGCAGTTCTTC	CASSFYRGIVNEQFF
TRBV6-5	.	.	TRBJ2-1	TGTGCCAGCAGTCTCAGCGGGCCCTCCTACAATGAGCAGTTCTTC	CASSLSGPSYNEQFF
TRBV27	TRBD2	once	TRBJ2-1	TGTGCCAGCAGTATCCCGGCGGGAGGGCTTCGAAATGAGCAGTTCTTC	CASSIPAGGLRNEQFF
TRBV4-2	TRBD2	.	TRBJ2-7	TGTGCCAGCAGCCAAGAAGTTCTAGCGGGAGGGCTAAACGAGCAGTACTTC	CASSQEVLAGGLNEQYF
TRBV6-1	.	.	TRBJ1-5	TGTGCCAGCAGTGTAATTTGGACTCGGGGCAATCAGCCCCAGCATTTT	CASSVIWTRGNQPQHF
TRBV6-5	.	.	TRBJ1-6	TGTGCCAGCAGTTACGGGGCGAATAGCAACTCACCCCTCCACTTT	CASSYGANSNSPLHF
TRBV28	.	.	TRBJ1-1	TGTGCCAGCAGTTTATCGGCGAAGCAGGCCTCCATGAACACTGAAGCTTTCTTT	CASSLSAKQASMNTEAFF
TRBV5-4	.	.	TRBJ2-1	TGTGCCAGCAGCCCGGACATAAATGAGCAGTTCTTC	CASSPDINEQFF
TRBV7-3	.	.	TRBJ1-1	TGTGCCAGCAGCCGGACAGTGAACACTGAAGCTTTCTTT	CASSRTVNTEAFF
TRBV7-6	TRBD1	once	TRBJ1-2	TGTGCCAGCAGCTTAGGACAGGGGGGGCCTAACTATGGCTACACCTTC	CASSLGQGGPNYGYTF
TRBV5-4	.	.	TRBJ1-2	TGTGCCAGCAGCCATGGAGACGCTAACTATGGCTACACCTTC	CASSHGDANYGYTF
TRBV28	.	.	TRBJ2-1	TGTGCCAGCAACTGGGGTAGCGGAACCTACAATGAGCAGTTCTTC	CASNWGSGTYNEQFF
TRBV27	.	.	TRBJ2-6	TGTGCCAGCAGTACGGGGTCCCCAGGGGCTGGGGCCAACGTCCTGACTTTC	CASSTGSPGAGANVLTF
TRBV28	TRBD2	.	TRBJ2-7	TGTGCCACCCATAGCGGGAGGGCCTCATGGGAGACGGTCGAGCAGTACTTC	CATHSGRASWETVEQYF
TRBV30	TRBD1	.	TRBJ1-4	TGTGCCTGGGGACAGGGCTCTGATGAAAAACTGTTTTTT	CAWGQGSDEKLFF
TRBV28	.	.	TRBJ2-7	TGTGCCAGCAGTTTAAGGGGGAGTTGGCAGTACTTC	CASSLRGSWQYF
TRBV6-1	TRBD1	.	TRBJ2-2	TGTGCCAGCAGTGAAGGGACAGGGGAGGCCGGGGAGCTGTTTTTT	CASSEGTGEAGELFF
TRBV7-8	.	.	TRBJ2-2	TGTGCCAGCAGCTCAGAAGTGGGACAGAACACCGGGGAGCTGTTTTTT	CASSSEVGQNTGELFF
TRBV9	.	.	TRBJ1-1	TGTGCCAGCAGACCCGCCAGGGGAAACCCTGAAGCTTTCTTT	CASRPARGNPEAFF
TRBV7-9	TRBD1	.	TRBJ1-1	TGTGCCAGCAGCTCGGGACAGTGGGACACTGAAGCTTTCTTT	CASSSGQWDTEAFF
TRBV5-1	.	.	TRBJ2-1	TGCGCCAGCAGCAGTACAGTTTCGAGCTCCTACAATGAGCAGTTCTTC	CASSSTVSSSYNEQFF
TRBV6-4	TRBD2	.	TRBJ2-3	TGTGCCAGCAGTGACTCGACTAGCGGGAGCACAGATACGCAGTATTTT	CASSDSTSGSTDTQYF
TRBV23-1	.	.	TRBJ2-5	TGCGCCAGCAGTCAATGGGAAGGGGGCCAAGAGACCCAGTACTTC	CASSQWEGGQETQYF
TRBV27	TRBD1	.	TRBJ1-1	TGTGCCAGCAGGACCATAGCCTCTAATAGGGGGCTGTTGGTCACTGAAGCTTTCTTT	CASRTIASNRGLLVTEAFF
TRBV7-9	TRBD1	.	TRBJ2-6	TGTGCCAGCAGCGGACAGGGGCACTCTGGGGCCAACGTCCTGACTTTC	CASSGQGHSGANVLTF
TRBV6-6	TRBD1	.	TRBJ1-2	TGTGCCAGCAGTTACACAGGACAGGGTCCCTACACCTTC	CASSYTGQGPYTF
TRBV6-6	TRBD2	.	TRBJ2-1	TGTGCCACCCAGCAGTCACCTGGCGGGAGATACAATGAGCAGTTCTTC	CATQQSPGGRYNEQFF
TRBV29-1	.	.	TRBJ1-3	TGCAGCGTTGAGCCCCTAACTACTGGAAACACCATATATTTT	CSVEPLTTGNTIYF
TRBV9	TRBD2	.	TRBJ2-2	TGTGCCAGCAGCGTAGCTACCGGCCTAGCGGGCACCGGGGAGCTGTTTTTT	CASSVATGLAGTGELFF
TRBV28	TRBD1	.	TRBJ2-1	TGTGCCAGCAGTCCAGACAGGGGGCAGGACAATGAGCAGTTCTTC	CASSPDRGQDNEQFF
TRBV5-4	TRBD2	.	TRBJ2-7	TGTGCCAGCAGCTTGCCCAGCGGGGTGGGCGAGCAGTACTTC	CASSLPSGVGEQYF
TRBV7-2	TRBD1	.	TRBJ2-2	TGTGCCAGCCCGGGACAGGGGGCTGTCGGGGAGCTGTTTTTT	CASPGQGAVGELFF
TRBV29-1	TRBD1	.	TRBJ1-3	TGCAGCGTCTCCGGGACAGGGAGCTCTGGAAACACCATATATTTT	CSVSGTGSSGNTIYF
TRBV4-1	TRBD2	few	TRBJ2-7	TGCGCCAGCAGCCAGGCGGGAGACTACGAGCAGTACTTC	CASSQAGDYEQYF
TRBV6-1	.	.	TRBJ2-3	TGTGCCAGCAGTGAACAGGGCGCCCAAGCAGATACGCAGTATTTT	CASSEQGAQADTQYF
TRBV5-6	.	.	TRBJ1-2	TGTGCCAGCAGCTTGGGGACAATCTATGGCTACACCTTC	CASSLGTIYGYTF
TRBV19	.	few	TRBJ1-2	TGTGCCAGTAGTGGGGCAGGGGTCTATGGCTACACCTTC	CASSGAGVYGYTF
TRBV5-1	.	.	TRBJ1-2	TGCGCCAGCAGCCCCCGGGAGGGACTTAACTATGGCTACACCTTC	CASSPREGLNYGYTF
TRBV6-5	.	.	TRBJ1-5	TGTGCCAGCAGGGGCAGGGGTTATAGCAATCAGCCCCAGCATTTT	CASRGRGYSNQPQHF
TRBV30	.	.	TRBJ2-2	TGTGCCTGGAGACGGGGTTGGACCGGGGAGCTGTTTTTT	CAWRRGWTGELFF
TRBV2	.	once	TRBJ1-5	TGTGCCAGCAGTGATGAGGGTAGCGGCAATCAGCCCCAGCATTTT	CASSDEGSGNQPQHF
TRBV6-8	.	.	TRBJ2-1	TGTGCCCGAAGAGGGGGGGATCGGAATGAGCAGTTCTTC	CARRGGDRNEQFF
TRBV10-3	TRBD1	.	TRBJ1-2	TGTGCCATCAGGAGGACAGGTTACTATGGCTACACCTTC	CAIRRTGYYGYTF
TRBV25-1	.	.	TRBJ2-3	TGTGCCAGCTCGCCTCCGGTGGCAGGGAGGACGCAGTATTTT	CASSPPVAGRTQYF
TRBV7-2	TRBD1	.	TRBJ2-1	TGTGCCAGCAGCCCGGACAGGGGGCGCGTGAATGAGCAGTTCTTC	CASSPDRGRVNEQFF
TRBV20-1	.	.	TRBJ2-3	TGCAGTGCGAAACTAACGGATACGCAGTATTTT	CSAKLTDTQYF
TRBV4-3	TRBD1	once	TRBJ1-4	TGCGCCAGCACTACGGACAGGGGAAATGAAAAACTGTTTTTT	CASTTDRGNEKLFF
TRBV5-1	TRBD2	.	TRBJ2-7	TGCGCCAGCAGCTTGGTGGCTAGCGGGACCTACGAGCAGTACTTC	CASSLVASGTYEQYF
TRBV10-3	TRBD1	.	TRBJ1-2	TGTGCCATCAGGAGGACAGGGTCTGGCTACACCTTC	CAIRRTGSGYTF
TRBV6-6	TRBD1	.	TRBJ1-5	TGTGCCAGCAGAGACACAGGGGGCACATTTAATCAGCCCCAGCATTTT	CASRDTGGTFNQPQHF
TRBV7-6	TRBD1	once	TRBJ2-1	TGTGCCAGCAGCGGGACAGTAGACAATGAGCAGTTCTTC	CASSGTVDNEQFF
TRBV5-1	TRBD2	.	TRBJ2-5	TGCGCCAGCACCGGGACTAGCGGGAGAACGGGGTGGGAGACCCAGTACTTC	CASTGTSGRTGWETQYF
TRBV10-3	TRBD1	.	TRBJ1-1	TGTGCCATCACCCACCAGCAGGGGGCAACTGAAGCTTTCTTT	CAITHQQGATEAFF
TRBV27	.	.	TRBJ1-6	TGTGCCAGCAGTCTTCGGGGTACTTCACCCCTCCACTTT	CASSLRGTSPLHF
TRBV27	.	.	TRBJ2-2	TGTGCCAGCTACCAGGGTCGCGGCGGGGAGCTGTTTTTT	CASYQGRGGELFF